The 8 T cell receptor beta chains below all came from one sample that was sequenced in a study of T cell changes during pregnancy in multiple sclerosis. Clones were read by immunoSEQ multiplex PCR, and TCRdb kept only the in-frame ones, dropping some. The sample records roughly 28,000 clones, about 90% being singletons. The source was CD8+ T cells from peripheral blood mononuclear cells, collected before pregnancy. The source of these receptors is a female donor with multiple sclerosis, enrolled in a pregnancy study.

The rearrangement uses TRBV6-5 and TRBJ2-7, with D unclear. The V end lost 7 bases, the J end lost 3 bases, and 16 bases lay between the germline ends. Germline CDR1 MNHEY, CDR2 SVGAGI. CDR3 length: 14 amino acids. As DNA, the CDR3 is TGTGCCAGCAACTACTCCGTCGACATCTACGAGCAGTACTTC. Protein product: CASNYSVDIYEQYF.

The rearrangement uses TRBV10-3 and TRBJ1-1, with 7 bases fitting TRBD1. In germline, CDR1 is ENHRY, CDR2 SYGVKD. Trimming removed 4 bases from V and 0 bases from J; junction bases left unmatched: 5. CDR3 length: 15 amino acids. The CDR3 spells CAISASDRMNTEAFF. DNA for the CDR3: TGTGCCATCAGTGCTTCGGACAGGATGAACACTGAAGCTTTCTTT.

The chain links TRBV6-6 to TRBJ2-7; a weak D match, TRBD2 (5 bases). The CDR3 totals 15 residues. V lost 6 bases and J 1 base, leaving 16 bases between the germline ends. CDR1 and CDR2 from the germline V gene are MNHNY and SVGAGI (reference sequence). CDR3 loop: CASSPGIGPSYEQYF. The CDR3 DNA reads as TGTGCCAGCAGCCCCGGGATAGGGCCTTCCTACGAGCAGTACTTC.

The rearrangement links TRBV9 to TRBJ2-1; 15 nucleotides line up with TRBD2. With V trimmed by 4 bases and J by 2 bases, 10 bases remained unmatched. Looked up from germline, CDR1 is SGDLS and CDR2 is YYNGEE. The length of the CDR3 is 19 residues. The CDR3 is CASSSGLAGGPSTYNEQFF. The CDR3 DNA sequence: TGTGCCAGCAGCTCCGGACTAGCGGGAGGGCCTTCCACCTACAATGAGCAGTTCTTC.

The V call is TRBV5-3, the J call TRBJ1-2; D is unresolved. TRBV5-3 belongs to the ORF category, with a function that is uncertain. The CDR3 is made up of 20 amino acids. Trimming stripped 2 bases from V and 12 bases from J, with 38 bases between. This CDR3 is CARSFLSVRILCMAGQAHTF. The CDR3 DNA sequence: TGTGCCAGAAGCTTTCTTTCTGTCAGGATCCTTTGTATGGCGGGTCAGGCCCACACCTTC.

CDR3 amino acids: CATSRDGESQPQHF. The CDR3 DNA reads TGTGCCACCAGCAGAGATGGGGAGTCTCAGCCCCAGCATTTT. The V call is TRBV15, the J call TRBJ1-5; D ambiguous. Per germline, CDR1 LNHNV and CDR2 YYDKDF (reference sequence). Deletions cut 0 bases from V and 6 bases from J, with 9 bases between. CDR3 length: 14 residues.

This clone has only one observation. This chain uses TRBV5-6 with TRBJ2-1, with 10 bases matching TRBD2. Losses at the gene ends were 1 base for V and 7 bases for J; bases not matched to a gene: 2. The germline V gene has CDR1 SGHDT and CDR2 YYEEEE. CDR3 length: 14 residues. The CDR3 region is CASSLSSGRNEQFF. The CDR3, as DNA: TGTGCCAGCAGCTTGTCTAGCGGGAGAAATGAGCAGTTCTTC.

The rearrangement joins TRBV13 to TRBJ1-1; the match to TRBD1 covers 10 bases. Per the germline V gene, CDR1 is PRHDT and CDR2 is FYEKMQ (reference sequence). V dropped 0 bases and J dropped 2; count of bases not matched to a gene: 6. The CDR3 sequence is 17 residues long. CDR3 in DNA: TGTGCCAGCAGCTTAGGCCCGGGACAGGGGCCAAACACTGAAGCTTTCTTT. It is translated as CASSLGPGQGPNTEAFF. Full variable domain (outside the CDR3, taken from reference TRBV13 and TRBJ1-1): AAGVIQSPRHLIKEKRETATLKCYPIPRHDTVYWYQQGPGQDPQFLISFYEKMQSDKGSIPDRFSAQQFSDYHSELNMSSLELGDSALYFCASSLGPGQGPNTEAFFGQGTRLTVV.